This T cell receptor (beta chain) was identified in a study of blood T cell repertoires in COVID-19. Whole-study context: COVID-19 samples, acute and convalescent, were from the United States, Italy and Spain. Sample material is recorded as cDNA or gDNA derived from T cells, B-cell-depleted T cells, or PBMCs.

Measured with immunoSEQ multiplex PCR; TCRdb has only the in-frame clones, and not every one. This repertoire shows roughly 300,000 clones, approximately 87% found once; its top ten account for about 8%. Trimming removed 0 bases from V and 8 bases from J, with 11 bases in between. This CDR3 is 13 amino acids long. Germline-derived CDR1 and CDR2 are SGHRS and YFSETQ. The genes are TRBV5-1 and TRBJ1-2; D may be TRBD1 (5 bases). Specimen: peripheral blood. The sequence derives from a woman aged 50 to 60 who had recovered from COVID-19. This CDR3 is CASSLGQLEGYTF. CDR3 nucleotide sequence: TGCGCCAGCAGCTTGGGACAGCTGGAGGGCTACACCTTC. Supplemented by reference TRBV5-1 and TRBJ1-2, the full variable domain reads KAGVTQTPRYLIKTRGQQVTLSCSPISGHRSVSWYQQTPGQGLQFLFEYFSETQRNKGNFPGRFSGRQFSNSRSEMNVSTLELGDSALYLCASSLGQLEGYTFGSGTRLTVV.